Shown below are 31 T cell receptor beta chains from a single sample sequenced in a study of shared T cell receptors in the human thymus. Sequencing was performed with immunoSEQ multiplex PCR; in TCRdb, only in-frame clones are kept and a portion is missing. The top ten clones hold 0.01% to 0.015% of a sample with about 500,000 clones, around 78% of them seen once. These same records also appear under a second study, on human thymus T cells.

Sequenced input: thymocytes. These receptors were obtained from a boy under three years old with a congenital heart defect.

The genes are TRBV7-2 and TRBJ2-2; 10 bases align to TRBD2. J gave up 5 bases and V 4 bases, and 4 bases lay outside the gene matches. The CDR3 sequence is 15 residues long. The germline gives CDR1 SGHTA, CDR2 FQGNSA. The CDR3 nucleotides read TGTGCCAGCAGCTCTAGCGGGAGTCGGACCGGGGAGCTGTTTTTT. Translation gives CASSSSGSRTGELFF.

This clone was detected only a few times. The CDR3 spells CASSLRGPMNTEAFF. The CDR3 DNA follows: TGTGCCAGCAGTCTCAGGGGCCCCATGAACACTGAAGCTTTCTTT. The chain uses TRBV28 and TRBJ1-1, with a weak D call TRBD1 (6 bases). Trimming removed 5 bases from V and 0 bases from J, with 13 bases in between. Germline loops: CDR1 MDHEN, CDR2 SYDVKM. This CDR3 has 15 amino acids.

This clone has more than one count but fewer than ten. The chain is built from TRBV25-1 and TRBJ1-1, with 11 bases aligning to TRBD1. Looked up from germline, CDR1 is MGHDK and CDR2 is SYGVNS. The CDR3 loop spans 16 amino acids. Germline trimming cut 2 bases from V and 7 bases from J; bases unmatched to any gene: 9. The CDR3 protein is CASSEALGQGANEAFF. The CDR3 region has the DNA TGTGCCAGCAGTGAAGCCCTCGGACAGGGGGCTAATGAAGCTTTCTTT.

Only a few counts were recorded for this clone. This chain links TRBV9 with TRBJ1-2; TRBD1 agrees at 8 bases. The germline CDR1 and CDR2 sequences are SGDLS and YYNGEE. The CDR3 is made up of 14 amino acids. J gave up 8 bases and V 4 bases, and 10 bases lay outside the gene matches. The CDR3 region is CASSPRTGTRGYTF. The CDR3 DNA follows: TGTGCCAGCAGCCCCCGGACAGGGACTCGGGGCTACACCTTC.

The CDR3 DNA reads as TGTGCCAGCAGCTTATTTGCGCTAGATCTGGACGGGGTAAAAGGGGAGACCCAGTACTTC. It translates to CASSLFALDLDGVKGETQYF. The V and J genes are TRBV5-5 and TRBJ2-5, with D maybe TRBD2 (5 bases). The V end was cut by 2 bases, the J end by 5 bases, with 31 bases between. Germline V lookup: CDR1 SGHKS, CDR2 YYEKEE (reference sequence). The CDR3 is 20 residues long.

J is TRBJ2-5 and V is TRBV6-1; TRBD1 is a possible D gene (7 bases). Looked up from germline, CDR1 is MNHNS and CDR2 is SASEGT. The germline V and J ends were trimmed by 3 bases and 2 bases, with 25 bases remaining between them. The CDR3 extends over 19 amino acids. The CDR3 coding sequence is TGTGCCAGCAGTGAGGCCCTACCCCGGAGGGACAGCAGACAAGAGACCCAGTACTTC. This translates into CASSEALPRRDSRQETQYF.

The chain employs TRBV11-3 and TRBJ2-7; 12 bases align to TRBD2. V gave up 6 bases and J gave up 4 bases; unmatched junction bases: 4. CDR3 length equals 14 residues. Germline V lookup: CDR1 SGHNT, CDR2 YENEEA. CDR3 sequence (DNA): TGTGCCAGCAGGTCGACTAGCGGGAGTTACGAGCAGTACTTC. This codes for CASRSTSGSYEQYF.

V gene TRBV15 combines with J gene TRBJ1-4; TRBD1 matches at 7 bases. V was pared by 2 bases and J by 5 bases, with 8 bases of the junction left unmatched. This CDR3 spans 16 amino acids. The germline V gene encodes CDR1 LNHNV and CDR2 YYDKDF (reference sequence). The CDR3 DNA is TGTGCCACCAGCAGAACCAAGGGGGCGCGAAATGAAAAACTGTTTTTT. As protein: CATSRTKGARNEKLFF.

The chain has TRBV15 and TRBJ1-5; weak D call: TRBD1 (5 bases). Trimming cost V 0 bases and J 1 base, with 13 bases left between them. The length of the CDR3 is 17 residues. The germline gives CDR1 LNHNV, CDR2 YYDKDF (reference sequence). CDR3 region: CATSRDNGDWSNQPQHF. The CDR3 DNA reads TGTGCCACCAGCAGAGATAACGGGGACTGGAGCAATCAGCCCCAGCATTTT.

This chain connects TRBV27 to TRBJ2-3; TRBD2 matches 10 bases. CDR3 size: 17 residues. V gave up 3 bases and J gave up 6 bases; unmatched junction bases: 12. CDR1 is MNHEY, CDR2 SMNVEV, per germline (reference sequence). Here the CDR3 reads CASSFISAGGPSDTQYF. In DNA form, the CDR3 reads TGTGCCAGCAGTTTCATCTCAGCGGGAGGGCCTTCGGATACGCAGTATTTT.

This clone was picked up one time. V gene TRBV5-4 combines with J gene TRBJ1-1; 10 nucleotides match TRBD1. CDR1 SGHNT and CDR2 YYREEE come from the germline V gene (reference sequence). This CDR3 region has 16 residues. V shed 0 bases and J 2 bases; nucleotides not matched to a gene: 4. The CDR3: CASSLDRDRGNTEAFF. CDR3 bases: TGTGCCAGCAGCTTGGATAGGGACAGGGGAAACACTGAAGCTTTCTTT.

V gene TRBV12-5 combines with J gene TRBJ1-3; 10 nucleotides align to TRBD1. This CDR3 comprises 19 residues. CDR1 and CDR2 from the germline V gene are LGHNT and FRNRAP. The V segment lost 2 bases and the J segment 4 bases; nucleotides outside the gene matches: 14. CDR3 in DNA: TGTGCTAGTGGTTTGTCAAGGACAGGGGGACTCTTTGGCGGAAACACCATATATTTT. Translated, it gives CASGLSRTGGLFGGNTIYF.

This rearrangement joins TRBV5-6 to TRBJ1-2; D ambiguous. V was shortened by 3 bases and J by 8 bases, with 14 bases between the two germline ends. CDR1 and CDR2 from the germline V gene are SGHDT and YYEEEE. CDR3 length: 13 residues. Here the CDR3 reads CASSSGGRGGYTF. The CDR3 DNA sequence: TGTGCCAGCAGCTCCGGCGGTCGGGGAGGCTACACCTTC.

In its sample, this clone was seen a few times. The chain carries TRBV30 and TRBJ1-1; 8 nucleotides agree with TRBD1. CDR1 is GTSNPN and CDR2 is SVGIG in the germline V gene (reference sequence). The CDR3 spans 16 residues. Trimming took 4 bases from V and 0 from J; bases not matched to a gene: 10. The CDR3 reads CAWIPQGQALNTEAFF. CDR3 nucleotide sequence: TGTGCCTGGATCCCCCAGGGACAGGCCCTGAACACTGAAGCTTTCTTT. The complete variable domain, with remaining parts taken from reference TRBV30 and TRBJ1-1, reads SQTIHQWPATLVQPVGSPLSLECTVEGTSNPNLYWYRQAAGRGLQLLFYSVGIGQISSEVPQNLSASRPQDRQFILSSKKLLLSDSGFYLCAWIPQGQALNTEAFFGQGTRLTVV.

The chain couples TRBV6-7 to TRBJ1-5; 9 bases agree with TRBD1. TRBV6-7 is an ORF; its function is uncertain. V shed 0 bases and J 6 bases; nucleotides not matched to a gene: 6. This CDR3 has 16 residues. In nucleotides, the CDR3 is TGTGCCAGCAGTTACTCAGGGACAGGGTTTGGTCAGCCCCAGCATTTT. This sequence encodes CASSYSGTGFGQPQHF.

The chain uses TRBV5-1 and TRBJ2-1, with TRBD2 matching over 10 bases. There are 18 residues in the CDR3. The junction had 17 bases not matched to a gene; V was cut back by 4 bases and J by 7 bases. Germline CDR1 is SGHRS and CDR2 is YFSETQ. The CDR3 spells CASSPPGGSSGSWNEQFF. The CDR3 DNA reads as TGCGCCAGCAGCCCCCCCGGTGGTTCTAGCGGGAGTTGGAATGAGCAGTTCTTC.

V is TRBV7-8 and J is TRBJ2-5, with D possibly matching TRBD2 (6 bases). This CDR3 is built from 13 residues. The V end was cut by 4 bases, the J end by 5 bases, with 11 bases between. Per germline, CDR1 SGHVS and CDR2 FQNEAQ. The CDR3 bases are TGTGCCAGCAGCTCGGACGCGGGGGAGACCCAGTACTTC. Its protein is CASSSDAGETQYF.

The genes are TRBV9 and TRBJ1-2, with 7 bases matching TRBD1. From germline, CDR1 is SGDLS and CDR2 YYNGEE. J was trimmed by 4 bases and V by 3 bases; bases with no gene match: 15. This CDR3 has 17 residues. CDR3 protein: CASSDWTGPSPSYGYTF. CDR3 sequence (DNA): TGTGCCAGCAGCGACTGGACAGGTCCGTCTCCTAGCTATGGCTACACCTTC. Based on the CDR3 plus reference TRBV9 and TRBJ1-2, the full variable domain is DSGVTQTPKHLITATGQRVTLRCSPRSGDLSVYWYQQSLDQGLQFLIQYYNGEERAKGNILERFSAQQFPDLHSELNLSSLELGDSALYFCASSDWTGPSPSYGYTFGSGTRLTVV.

This chain joins TRBV5-4 and TRBJ2-1; D is uncertain. V dropped 3 bases and J dropped 6 bases, with 7 bases sitting between them. Germline lookup yields CDR1 SGHNT and CDR2 YYREEE (reference sequence). This CDR3 comprises 12 residues. The CDR3 reads CASSYLGNEQFF. The CDR3 region has the DNA TGTGCCAGCAGCTACCTAGGCAATGAGCAGTTCTTC.

This clone was counted a few times. CDR3 region: CASSSIHRVEGTEAFF. DNA of the CDR3: TGTGCCAGCAGTTCTATCCACAGGGTGGAAGGCACTGAAGCTTTCTTT. The V gene is TRBV6-5, the J gene TRBJ1-1, with a tentative D call TRBD1 (6 bases). The germline V gene has CDR1 MNHEY and CDR2 SVGAGI. V was clipped by 4 bases and J by 4 bases, with 19 bases between them. The CDR3 has 16 amino acids.

This clone turned up a few times. The chain combines TRBV4-1 with TRBJ2-3; maybe TRBD2 (6 bases). With 0 bases removed from V and 6 bases from J, the gap between germline ends came to 16 bases. Germline loops: CDR1 MGHRA, CDR2 YSYEKL. This CDR3 is built from 16 residues. This CDR3 reads CASSQELSRGADTQYF. For the CDR3, the DNA is TGCGCCAGCAGCCAAGAACTATCGCGGGGAGCGGATACGCAGTATTTT.

V and J are TRBV5-1 and TRBJ2-7; the D gene is possibly TRBD1 (7 bases). V was clipped by 3 bases and J by 0 bases, with 10 bases between them. This CDR3 is built from 14 residues. Germline CDR1 is SGHRS and CDR2 is YFSETQ. DNA for the CDR3: TGCGCCAGCAGCTCGGGGGACAGCTCCTACGAGCAGTACTTC. Its translation: CASSSGDSSYEQYF.

The chain has TRBV29-1 and TRBJ2-3; D is ambiguous. The V and J ends lost 8 bases and 2 bases respectively, with 14 bases between them. From germline, CDR1 is SQVTM and CDR2 ANQGSEA. The CDR3 length is 13 residues. Here the CDR3 reads CSLLDAHTDTQYF. For the CDR3, the DNA is TGCAGCCTCCTAGACGCTCACACAGATACGCAGTATTTT.

V gene TRBV7-6 combines with J gene TRBJ2-5; D may be TRBD1 (6 bases). There are 14 residues in the CDR3. The germline CDR1 and CDR2 sequences are SGHVS and FNYEAQ. The ends were cut back, 4 bases at V and 0 bases at J, with 9 bases in the middle. The CDR3 region is CASSSRDNQETQYF. In DNA form, the CDR3 reads TGTGCCAGCAGCTCACGGGACAACCAAGAGACCCAGTACTTC.

This clone has a handful of counts. This rearrangement joins TRBV15 to TRBJ2-3; the match to TRBD2 covers 9 bases. CDR1 is LNHNV and CDR2 is YYDKDF in the germline V gene (reference sequence). This CDR3 comprises 16 residues. V shed 5 bases, J shed 1 base, and the junction held 7 bases outside the gene matches. CDR3 protein: CATSWCGRVGTDTQYF. DNA of the CDR3: TGTGCCACCAGCTGGTGCGGGAGGGTGGGCACAGATACGCAGTATTTT.

The rearrangement joins TRBV5-1 to TRBJ2-3; D gene ambiguous. V was clipped by 0 bases and J by 7 bases, with 3 bases between them. The CDR3 runs to 11 residues. The germline V gene has CDR1 SGHRS and CDR2 YFSETQ. The CDR3 bases are TGCGCCAGCAGCTTGGTAAATACGCAGTATTTT. Amino acid sequence: CASSLVNTQYF.

The chain carries TRBV11-2 and TRBJ2-1; D possibly corresponds to TRBD2 (6 bases). The CDR3 sequence is 14 residues long. Germline V gene lookup returns CDR1 SGHAT and CDR2 FQNNGV. V gave up 3 bases and J gave up 5 bases, with 11 bases separating them. CDR3 DNA: TGTGCCAGCAGCTTTGGGGGGAAGGACAATGAGCAGTTCTTC. Translated, it gives CASSFGGKDNEQFF.

This rearrangement joins TRBV4-3 to TRBJ2-7, with 7 positions matching TRBD1. With V trimmed by 6 bases and J by 1 base, 9 bases remained unmatched. Germline-derived CDR1 and CDR2 are LGHNA and YSLEER. The CDR3 consists of 15 residues. The CDR3 nucleotides are TGCGCCAGCAGACCGAGCGAGACAGGGTCCTACGAGCAGTACTTC. This sequence encodes CASRPSETGSYEQYF.

The CDR3 DNA reads as TGCAGCACCCACGGGGGAAGCGACTACGAGCAGTACTTC. This codes for CSTHGGSDYEQYF. V is TRBV29-1 and J is TRBJ2-7; tentative D call: TRBD2 (6 bases). This CDR3 has 13 amino acids. V gave up 8 bases and J gave up 3 bases, with 17 bases separating them. CDR1 is SQVTM and CDR2 is ANQGSEA in the germline V gene.

This chain links TRBV27 with TRBJ2-3, with 10 nucleotides matching TRBD2. The germline CDR1 and CDR2 sequences are MNHEY and SMNVEV (reference sequence). CDR3 size: 19 residues. The trim removed 2 bases at V and 0 bases at J, leaving 11 bases unmatched. The CDR3 here is CASSLNPGTTSGSTDTQYF. CDR3 sequence (DNA): TGTGCCAGCAGTTTAAATCCGGGCACGACTAGCGGGAGCACAGATACGCAGTATTTT.

The CDR3 is CASSLLPSGPPYEQYF. The CDR3 DNA sequence: TGTGCCAGCAGCCTACTGCCTAGCGGGCCCCCCTACGAGCAGTACTTC. V gene TRBV27 combines with J gene TRBJ2-7; TRBD2 agrees at 8 bases. The V segment lost 6 bases and the J segment 2 bases; nucleotides outside the gene matches: 12. There are 16 residues in the CDR3. Germline V gives CDR1 MNHEY, CDR2 SMNVEV (reference sequence).